A single sample is the source of the 22 T cell receptor beta chains below, sequenced in a study of blood T cell repertoires in COVID-19. Produced via immunoSEQ multiplex PCR; TCRdb's table is partial and in-frame only. The table has 100,000 to 130,000 clones, roughly 88% seen once. The specimen sequenced was peripheral blood. These receptors were taken from a human donor in a cohort sampled during active COVID-19.

The chain links TRBV14 to TRBJ1-1, with TRBD1 matching 7 bases. Looked up from germline, CDR1 is SGHDN and CDR2 is FVKESK. The V segment lost 1 base and the J segment 8 bases; nucleotides outside the gene matches: 13. This CDR3 spans 16 amino acids. The CDR3 protein is CASSQVGRKQGSEAFF. CDR3 sequence (DNA): TGTGCCAGCAGCCAAGTGGGTAGAAAACAGGGGTCGGAAGCTTTCTTT.

The chain combines TRBV7-3 with TRBJ2-1; TRBD2 agrees at 7 bases. Germline-derived CDR1 and CDR2 are SGHTA and FQGTGA. The length of the CDR3 is 14 residues. J lost 4 bases, V lost 5 bases, and 5 bases had no gene match. This CDR3 is CASSPGGGYNEQFF. The CDR3 coding sequence is TGTGCCAGCAGCCCCGGCGGGGGTTACAATGAGCAGTTCTTC.

This clone was detected only once. The rearrangement joins TRBV5-4 to TRBJ2-2; 7 bases agree with TRBD1. The J segment lost 1 base and the V segment lost 3 bases, leaving 9 bases of the junction unmatched. The CDR3 is made up of 17 amino acids. Germline V gives CDR1 SGHNT, CDR2 YYREEE (reference sequence). The CDR3 spells CASSSRTGSLNTGELFF. Written as DNA, the CDR3 is TGTGCCAGCAGCTCCCGGACAGGAAGTCTGAACACCGGGGAGCTGTTTTTT.

J is TRBJ2-7 and V is TRBV4-2; 11 positions match TRBD2. Looked up from germline, CDR1 is LGHNA and CDR2 is YNFKEQ. V shed 1 base, J shed 2 bases, and the junction held 16 bases outside the gene matches. The CDR3 spans 20 residues. CDR3 sequence (DNA): TGTGCCAGCAGCCAAGTTCAGGGTCTAGCGGGGGGCAAACGTGCCTACGAGCAGTACTTC. Its translation is CASSQVQGLAGGKRAYEQYF.

This sequence joins TRBV6-6 and TRBJ2-3, with D perhaps TRBD2 (5 bases). Trimming stripped 6 bases from V and 5 bases from J, with 21 bases between. The CDR3 is made up of 16 amino acids. CDR1 is MNHNY, CDR2 SVGAGI, per germline (reference sequence). The CDR3 nucleotides read TGTGCCAGCAGCCCCCCCCAGCGGCATAAAATAGATACGCAGTATTTT. As protein: CASSPPQRHKIDTQYF.

The chain joins TRBV2 to TRBJ1-4; 7 bases line up with TRBD1. V lost 5 bases, J lost 3 bases, and 3 bases stayed unmatched. This CDR3 is 14 amino acids long. Germline CDR1 is SNHLY and CDR2 is FYNNEI. The CDR3 here is CASSRQGANEKLFF. The CDR3, as DNA: TGTGCCAGCAGTAGACAGGGAGCTAATGAAAAACTGTTTTTT. Supplemented by reference TRBV2 and TRBJ1-4, the full variable domain reads EPEVTQTPSHQVTQMGQEVILRCVPISNHLYFYWYRQILGQKVEFLVSFYNNEISEKSEIFDDQFSVERPDGSNFTLKIRSTKLEDSAMYFCASSRQGANEKLFFGSGTQLSVL.

This clone was counted once. The chain recombines TRBV12-2 with TRBJ1-5; the D segment call TRBD1 is taken from the table without a DNA check. TRBV12-2 represents a pseudogene. The CDR3 is made up of 21 amino acids. CDR3 region: CASRLAQRDTKQGRGNQPQHF. The CDR3 coding sequence is TGTGCAAGTCGCTTAGCGCAGAGGGATACTAAGCAGGGGAGAGGCAATCAGCCCCAGCATTTT.

The genes are TRBV21-1 and TRBJ1-5; no DNA check was done on the table's D call, TRBD1. TRBV21-1 is tagged as a pseudogene. CDR3 length equals 16 residues. CDR3 in amino acids: CASSKKSRGSNQPQHF. CDR3 nucleotide sequence: TGTGCCAGCAGCAAAAAATCCAGGGGTAGCAATCAGCCCCAGCATTTT.

This chain uses TRBV5-1 with TRBJ2-5, with 10 nucleotides matching TRBD2. Germline V lookup: CDR1 SGHRS, CDR2 YFSETQ. The ends lost 4 bases at V and 7 bases at J; junction bases unmatched: 10. This CDR3 contains 15 residues. CDR3 coding DNA: TGCGCCAGCAGCGGGGACGGGACTAGCGTTGGGACCCAGTACTTC. It translates to CASSGDGTSVGTQYF. Full variable domain (outside the CDR3, taken from reference TRBV5-1 and TRBJ2-5): KAGVTQTPRYLIKTRGQQVTLSCSPISGHRSVSWYQQTPGQGLQFLFEYFSETQRNKGNFPGRFSGRQFSNSRSEMNVSTLELGDSALYLCASSGDGTSVGTQYFGPGTRLLVL.

The chain recombines TRBV6-5 with TRBJ2-7, with D possibly matching TRBD1 (5 bases). V was pared by 6 bases and J by 0 bases, with 12 bases between. This CDR3 spans 14 amino acids. Germline lookup yields CDR1 MNHEY and CDR2 SVGAGI. The CDR3 coding sequence is TGTGCCAGCAGCGTAGACAGAAGCTCCTACGAGCAGTACTTC. It codes for CASSVDRSSYEQYF.

The chain joins TRBV5-1 to TRBJ2-7; 8 nucleotides align to TRBD1. The V gene's germline CDR1 is SGHRS and CDR2 YFSETQ. The CDR3 runs to 13 residues. J lost 3 bases, V lost 4 bases, and 3 bases had no gene match. The DNA for the CDR3 is TGCGCCAGCAGCACAGGGGGAGGCTACGAGCAGTACTTC. Its protein product is CASSTGGGYEQYF.

The CDR3 sequence: CASSLVVGTGGVLTYNEQFF. DNA for the CDR3: TGTGCCAGTAGTCTTGTCGTCGGGACAGGGGGCGTTTTGACCTACAATGAGCAGTTCTTC. The chain carries TRBV19 and TRBJ2-1; 12 positions match TRBD1. V shed 5 bases, J shed 2 bases, and the junction held 16 bases outside the gene matches. The germline V gene has CDR1 LNHDA and CDR2 SQIVND (reference sequence). The CDR3 contains 20 residues.

The V and J genes are TRBV19 and TRBJ1-5; tentatively, D is TRBD1 (6 bases). Germline V gene sequence: CDR1 LNHDA, CDR2 SQIVND (reference sequence). The V gene lost 5 bases and the J gene lost 5 bases, with 10 bases spanning the gap. This CDR3 has 13 amino acids. DNA for the CDR3: TGTGCCAGTAGTCAGGGGCGAGATCAGCCCCAGCATTTT. It specifies CASSQGRDQPQHF.

V and J are TRBV5-1 and TRBJ2-2; D is uncertain. Per germline, CDR1 SGHRS and CDR2 YFSETQ. V dropped 9 bases and J dropped 8 bases, with 20 bases sitting between them. This CDR3 is built from 14 residues. CDR3 bases: TGCGCCACTAAAGAGACACCCGCCTCAGGGGAGCTGTTTTTT. Protein product: CATKETPASGELFF.

The V gene is TRBV19, the J gene TRBJ1-5; D possibly corresponds to TRBD1 (5 bases). CDR3 length: 17 amino acids. V lost 7 bases, J lost 1 base, and 20 bases lay in between. The germline V gene has CDR1 LNHDA and CDR2 SQIVND (reference sequence). In nucleotides, the CDR3 is TGTGCCAGTACCCTAACCGGGCAGGGAGGGAGCAATCAGCCCCAGCATTTT. Protein: CASTLTGQGGSNQPQHF.

This clone was counted once. The J gene is TRBJ1-2, the V gene TRBV2; tentative D call: TRBD1 (5 bases). V was pared by 1 base and J by 4 bases, with 10 bases between. The CDR3 extends over 14 amino acids. Germline V gene sequence: CDR1 SNHLY, CDR2 FYNNEI. CDR3: CASSEGGAVYGYTF. For the CDR3, the DNA is TGTGCCAGCAGTGAAGGGGGCGCAGTCTATGGCTACACCTTC.

The chain has TRBV5-1 and TRBJ1-1; D not certain. V was pared by 2 bases and J by 3 bases, with 11 bases between. Per germline, CDR1 SGHRS and CDR2 YFSETQ. The CDR3 loop spans 14 amino acids. The CDR3 region is CASSLAPPDTEAFF. CDR3 coding DNA: TGCGCCAGCAGCTTAGCCCCCCCTGACACTGAAGCTTTCTTT.

V is TRBV10-3 and J is TRBJ2-7; TRBD1 matches at 11 bases. Germline V gene lookup returns CDR1 ENHRY and CDR2 SYGVKD. V lost 3 bases and J lost 5; bases outside the gene matches: 6. The CDR3 runs to 15 residues. The CDR3 coding sequence is TGTGCCATCAGTGATCGGACAGGGGGCACCCACGAGCAGTACTTC. Translated: CAISDRTGGTHEQYF.

As DNA, the CDR3 is TGTGCCAGCAGCCTCTCCGGTGAAGCTTTCTTT. Its protein is CASSLSGEAFF. The chain has TRBV28 and TRBJ1-1; D is ambiguous. CDR1 MDHEN and CDR2 SYDVKM come from the germline V gene. V dropped 6 bases and J dropped 7 bases, with 9 bases sitting between them. This CDR3 is 11 amino acids long.

This chain links TRBV6-5 with TRBJ2-4; D may be TRBD2 (5 bases). The germline V and J ends were trimmed by 0 bases and 5 bases, with 11 bases remaining between them. CDR3 length equals 15 residues. Germline assignment: CDR1 MNHEY and CDR2 SVGAGI. CDR3 nucleotide sequence: TGTGCCAGCAGTTACTCGAGATGGGGAGAAAACATTCAGTACTTC. Translation gives CASSYSRWGENIQYF.

V gene TRBV4-1 combines with J gene TRBJ1-2, with D possibly TRBD1 on 6 matching bases. The V and J ends lost 0 bases and 8 bases respectively, with 13 bases between them. Per germline, CDR1 MGHRA and CDR2 YSYEKL. This CDR3 contains 14 residues. The CDR3 here is CASSQEAGAGGYTF. DNA of the CDR3: TGCGCCAGCAGCCAAGAGGCAGGGGCGGGCGGCTACACCTTC.

The chain uses TRBV5-6 and TRBJ2-7; maybe TRBD1 (5 bases). In germline, CDR1 is SGHDT, CDR2 YYEEEE. V shed 0 bases and J shed 0 bases, with 13 bases lying between them. The CDR3 covers 16 residues. The CDR3 loop reads CASSLGLWGTSYEQYF. In DNA, the CDR3 is TGTGCCAGCAGCTTGGGCTTATGGGGCACCTCCTACGAGCAGTACTTC.